Sequencing of this T cell receptor beta chain was carried out in a study of glioma-infiltrating T cells. This clonotype has at least ten counts. No antigen is known for it. V was pared by 10 bases and J by 2 bases, with 12 bases between. Per the germline V gene, CDR1 is SNHLY and CDR2 is FYNNEI. The CDR3 totals 12 residues. General study findings and limits: Tissue-blood divergence was below expectation in non-neoplastic patients, above in gliomas. Only very few CDR3 sequences appeared in both tissue and blood.

Using RNA template, CDR3s of TCR alpha and beta were amplified with iRepertoire arm-PCR. One-step reverse transcription and amplification started from approximately 100-400 ng of tissue mRNA or PBMC total RNA. TCRdb reprocessed the multiplex PCR reads via MiXCR and lists one record per CDR3 protein. Among around 43,000 distinct CDR3 sequences listed, approximately 20% were seen once. V gene TRBV2 combines with J gene TRBJ2-7; D is ambiguous. Sequenced input: glioma tissue, nonneoplastic brain tissue, or PBMCs (not recorded which). This receptor was identified in a human donor with low-grade glioma or glioblastoma, undergoing nonglioma brain surgery, or in good health (not recorded which). The CDR3 reads CATRPRTYEQYF. Here the CDR3 DNA reads TGTGCCACACGGCCACGGACCTACGAGCAGTACTTC.